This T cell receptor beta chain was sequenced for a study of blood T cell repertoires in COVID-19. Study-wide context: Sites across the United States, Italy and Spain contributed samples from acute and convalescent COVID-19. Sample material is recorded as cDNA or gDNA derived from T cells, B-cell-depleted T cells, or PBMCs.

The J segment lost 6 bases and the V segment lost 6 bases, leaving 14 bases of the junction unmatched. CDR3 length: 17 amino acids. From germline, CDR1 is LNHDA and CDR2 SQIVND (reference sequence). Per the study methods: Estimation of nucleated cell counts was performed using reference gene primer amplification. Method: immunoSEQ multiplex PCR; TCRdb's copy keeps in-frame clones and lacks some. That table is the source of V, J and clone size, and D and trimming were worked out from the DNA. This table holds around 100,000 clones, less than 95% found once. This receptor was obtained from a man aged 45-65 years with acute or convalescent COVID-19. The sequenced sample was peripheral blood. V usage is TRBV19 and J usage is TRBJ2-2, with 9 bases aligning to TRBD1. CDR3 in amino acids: CASRGGGFDRGSGELFF. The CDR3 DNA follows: TGTGCCAGTAGGGGGGGCGGGTTCGACAGGGGGTCCGGGGAGCTGTTTTTT.